This passage covers 14 T cell receptor beta chains from one sample sequenced in a study of T cell repertoires in cytomegalovirus infection. TCRdb called the reads again in MiXCR, with one record for every CDR3 protein. The sample shows approximately 910,000 distinct CDR3 sequences, approximately 33% of them seen only once. Their antigen targets remain unknown. The starting material was cultured CD8+ T cells from PBMCs, obtained from culture after CMV antigen stimulation. These receptors all stem from a human donor in good health (CMV status not recorded). Some clones in this sample may be carry-over from other donors' samples.

This clonotype occurred a few times. This chain joins TRBV12-3 or TRBV12-4 and TRBJ2-2; 7 bases match TRBD1. The CDR3 totals 16 residues. V lost 6 bases to trimming and J lost 0 bases; unmatched junction nucleotides: 7. The CDR3 sequence is CASSDYRGPNTGELFF. For the CDR3, the DNA is TGTGCCAGCAGCGATTACAGGGGCCCGAACACCGGGGAGCTGTTTTTT.

The chain carries TRBV6-2 or TRBV6-3 and TRBJ2-5; tentatively, D is TRBD2 (5 bases). The CDR3 has 17 residues. CDR1 and CDR2 (germline): MNHEY, SVGEGT. V dropped 0 bases and J dropped 0 bases, with 14 bases sitting between them. CDR3 nucleotides: TGTGCCAGCAGTTACTCAGTCCGGGGTGCGTACCAAGAGACCCAGTACTTC. Protein: CASSYSVRGAYQETQYF.

This clonotype was counted between two and nine times. This chain uses TRBV6-5 with TRBJ1-2; the D gene is possibly TRBD1 (6 bases). Germline V gene lookup returns CDR1 MNHEY and CDR2 SVGAGI. V dropped 0 bases and J dropped 6 bases, with 14 bases sitting between them. The CDR3 length is 15 residues. CDR3 amino acids: CASSYSRQVTDGYTF. The CDR3 DNA reads as TGTGCCAGCAGTTACTCGAGACAGGTCACTGATGGCTACACCTTC.

Concerning this clonotype: At one of its ends the junction is not consistent with the germline gene, which may arise from a read error. This rearrangement joins TRBV4-3 to TRBJ1-5, with no clear D. The V gene's germline CDR1 is LGHNA and CDR2 YSLEER. The CDR3 contains 14 residues. The CDR3 protein is CANSLWTSNQPQHF. Written as DNA, the CDR3 is TGCGCCAACAGCCTGTGGACGTCGAATCAGCCCCAGCATTTT.

This clonotype turned up a few times. The genes are TRBV6-4 and TRBJ2-6; D is unclear. This CDR3 has 15 residues. CDR1 and CDR2 from the germline V gene are MRHNA and SNTAGT. Trimming pared 3 bases from V and 4 bases from J, leaving 10 bases between. DNA of the CDR3: TGTGCCAGCAGTGAGATGGCGTTGGGGGCCAACGTCCTGACTTTC. Its protein is CASSEMALGANVLTF.

The V gene is TRBV7-6, the J gene TRBJ2-7, with D possibly matching TRBD1 (6 bases). CDR1 is SGHVS and CDR2 is FNYEAQ in the germline V gene. Trimming took off 5 bases at V and 4 bases at J, with 18 bases between the two ends. This CDR3 comprises 15 residues. The chain's CDR3 is CASSHDRWVRYEQYF. The DNA of the CDR3 is TGTGCCAGCAGCCACGACAGGTGGGTTAGGTACGAGCAGTACTTC.

In its sample, this clonotype was seen a few times. The chain carries TRBV7-9 and TRBJ1-4, with 7 bases identical to TRBD1. With V trimmed by 5 bases and J by 2 bases, 11 bases remained unmatched. The CDR3 is 17 residues long. Germline V CDR1 and CDR2: SEHNR, FQNEAQ (reference sequence). The CDR3 loop is CASSQGQSWGTNEKLFF. The CDR3 nucleotides are TGTGCCAGCAGCCAGGGACAGTCCTGGGGGACTAATGAAAAACTGTTTTTT.

This clonotype showed up many times. The genes are TRBV7-2 and TRBJ2-1; TRBD2 agrees at 7 bases. From germline, CDR1 is SGHTA and CDR2 FQGNSA. The V gene end was trimmed by 1 base and the J gene end by 6 bases; junction bases not matched to a gene: 0. This CDR3 region has 13 residues. The CDR3, as DNA: TGTGCCAGCAGCTTAGGGACTAGCAATGAGCAGTTCTTC. Protein: CASSLGTSNEQFF.

CDR3 sequence: CASSLFGRGNGELFF. In nucleotides, the CDR3 is TGTGCCAGCAGCCTATTCGGGCGGGGGAACGGGGAGCTGTTTTTT. This chain connects TRBV5-4 to TRBJ2-2; TRBD2 matches 7 bases. The CDR3 totals 15 residues. Germline lookup yields CDR1 SGHNT and CDR2 YYREEE (reference sequence). The junction had 10 bases not matched to a gene; V was cut back by 4 bases and J by 7 bases.

The J gene is TRBJ1-1, the V gene TRBV7-6; TRBD1 agrees at 8 bases. CDR1 and CDR2 from the germline V gene are SGHVS and FNYEAQ. This CDR3 is built from 16 residues. Trimming at V came to 1 base and at J to 1 base, leaving 5 bases not matched to a gene. CDR3 sequence: CASSLGGQGRNTEAFF. Written as DNA, the CDR3 is TGTGCCAGCAGCTTAGGAGGACAGGGAAGGAACACTGAAGCTTTCTTT.

In this sample, this clonotype turned up a few times. The genes are TRBV9 and TRBJ2-1; no clear D gene. The V gene lost 2 bases and the J gene lost 1 base, with 10 bases spanning the gap. Germline V gene sequence: CDR1 SGDLS, CDR2 YYNGEE. CDR3 length: 15 residues. The CDR3 sequence is CASSVRDSSYNEQFF. As DNA, the CDR3 is TGTGCCAGCAGCGTCCGTGACTCTTCCTACAATGAGCAGTTCTTC.

V is TRBV15 and J is TRBJ2-7; D is undetermined. CDR1 and CDR2 from the germline V gene are LNHNV and YYDKDF (reference sequence). The CDR3 has 12 amino acids. V dropped 0 bases and J dropped 5 bases, with 5 bases sitting between them. CDR3 sequence (DNA): TGTGCCACCAGCAGAGATCTAAACGAGCAGTACTTC. Translated: CATSRDLNEQYF. Variable domain in full (rest from reference TRBV15 and TRBJ2-7): DAMVIQNPRYQVTQFGKPVTLSCSQTLNHNVMYWYQQKSSQAPKLLFHYYDKDFNNEADTPDNFQSRRPNTSFCFLDIRSPGLGDTAMYLCATSRDLNEQYFGPGTRLTVT.

This chain uses TRBV6-8 with TRBJ2-1, with a tentative D call TRBD2 (5 bases). Germline V CDR1 and CDR2: MNHGY, SAAAGT. The CDR3 totals 15 residues. Trimming pared 0 bases from V and 4 bases from J, leaving 10 bases between. The CDR3 coding sequence is TGTGCCAGCAGTTACTCACGAGCGGCATACAATGAGCAGTTCTTC. The encoded protein is CASSYSRAAYNEQFF.

The chain is built from TRBV7-9 and TRBJ2-1, with D possibly TRBD2 on 6 matching bases. V lost 3 bases, J lost 2 bases, and 14 bases lay in between. The length of the CDR3 is 16 residues. The germline CDR1 and CDR2 sequences are SEHNR and FQNEAQ (reference sequence). In DNA form, the CDR3 reads TGTGCCAGCAGCTTTCGGGGGTCCCCCCCCTACAATGAGCAGTTCTTC. This sequence encodes CASSFRGSPPYNEQFF.